The 27 T cell receptor beta chains below come from one sample, sequenced in a study of cytomegalovirus exposure and HLA in healthy donors. The PCR contained 60 Vbeta and 13 Jbeta primers. The assay was immunoSEQ multiplex PCR, and TCRdb's table has in-frame clones only and misses some. The repertoire holds 150,000 to 250,000 clones, with 60% to 85% as singletons. What was sequenced was PBMCs. The receptor source for this set is a girl between 10 and 17 years old in good health and CMV-seropositive.

The chain links TRBV7-8 to TRBJ1-1; TRBD1 matches at 8 bases. The germline gives CDR1 SGHVS, CDR2 FQNEAQ. Germline trimming cut 1 base from V and 5 bases from J; bases unmatched to any gene: 12. The CDR3 has 17 residues. In DNA, the CDR3 is TGTGCCAGCAGCTTAGTCACAGGGGGGGGCTTCTGGACTGAAGCTTTCTTT. Protein: CASSLVTGGGFWTEAFF.

This sequence joins TRBV5-1 and TRBJ1-1; D is unresolved. V was pared by 0 bases and J by 1 base, with 7 bases between. In germline, CDR1 is SGHRS, CDR2 YFSETQ. The length of the CDR3 is 14 residues. The CDR3 DNA follows: TGCGCCAGCAGCTTGGGGGCCTCGAACACTGAAGCTTTCTTT. As protein: CASSLGASNTEAFF.

The genes are TRBV6-5 and TRBJ2-5; 7 positions agree with TRBD1. Losses at the gene ends were 2 bases for V and 5 bases for J; bases not matched to a gene: 11. Germline values: CDR1 MNHEY, CDR2 SVGAGI. The CDR3 runs to 16 residues. The CDR3 DNA reads TGTGCCAGCAGTTACCGGAACAGGGGTTCAAGGGAGACCCAGTACTTC. Protein: CASSYRNRGSRETQYF.

J is TRBJ2-7 and V is TRBV4-2, with D possibly matching TRBD1 (5 bases). The V end lost 0 bases, the J end lost 0 bases, and 9 bases lay between the germline ends. There are 15 residues in the CDR3. In germline, CDR1 is LGHNA, CDR2 YNFKEQ. The CDR3 loop reads CASSQEKDTSYEQYF. In nucleotides, the CDR3 is TGTGCCAGCAGCCAAGAGAAGGACACCTCCTACGAGCAGTACTTC.

The V gene is TRBV30, the J gene TRBJ1-2; D perhaps matches TRBD1 (5 bases). The V gene lost 4 bases and the J gene lost 4 bases, with 16 bases spanning the gap. In germline, CDR1 is GTSNPN, CDR2 SVGIG (reference sequence). This CDR3 has 14 residues. The CDR3 DNA is TGTGCCTGGATAACGCGGGGGTCTGGCTATGGCTACACCTTC. Protein: CAWITRGSGYGYTF.

A few counts support this clone. The chain is built from TRBV7-9 and TRBJ2-1; possible D gene TRBD1, 6 bases. CDR1 is SEHNR and CDR2 is FQNEAQ in the germline V gene (reference sequence). The ends were cut back, 7 bases at V and 3 bases at J, with 10 bases in the middle. The CDR3 covers 13 residues. The CDR3: CASNHRVYNEQFF. CDR3 sequence (DNA): TGTGCCAGCAACCACAGGGTCTACAATGAGCAGTTCTTC.

V and J are TRBV4-1 and TRBJ2-7; 11 bases are a match to TRBD1. V lost 0 bases and J lost 0; bases outside the gene matches: 4. Germline lookup yields CDR1 MGHRA and CDR2 YSYEKL. The CDR3 contains 17 residues. This CDR3 reads CASSQDPGQGASYEQYF. CDR3 nucleotides: TGCGCCAGCAGCCAAGACCCCGGACAGGGGGCCTCCTACGAGCAGTACTTC.

This chain uses TRBV14 with TRBJ1-6, with D possibly matching TRBD1 (5 bases). The CDR3 spans 16 residues. Germline CDR1 SGHDN, CDR2 FVKESK. V gave up 4 bases and J gave up 6 bases, with 16 bases separating them. The CDR3: CASSLGGLHLNSPLHF. The CDR3 DNA reads as TGTGCCAGCAGCCTCGGGGGACTACACCTTAATTCACCCCTCCACTTT.

The chain uses TRBV5-1 and TRBJ2-3; possible D gene TRBD1, 5 bases. The V and J ends lost 2 bases and 2 bases respectively, with 15 bases between them. The CDR3 is made up of 16 amino acids. Germline CDR1 reads SGHRS; CDR2 reads YFSETQ. The CDR3 sequence: CASSFKDTLNTDTQYF. CDR3 DNA sequence: TGCGCCAGCAGCTTTAAGGACACGCTTAACACAGATACGCAGTATTTT. Full variable domain (outside the CDR3, taken from reference TRBV5-1 and TRBJ2-3): KAGVTQTPRYLIKTRGQQVTLSCSPISGHRSVSWYQQTPGQGLQFLFEYFSETQRNKGNFPGRFSGRQFSNSRSEMNVSTLELGDSALYLCASSFKDTLNTDTQYFGPGTRLTVL.

The gene calls are TRBV5-6 and TRBJ1-6; D perhaps matches TRBD1 (5 bases). CDR1 is SGHDT and CDR2 is YYEEEE in the germline V gene. This CDR3 has 15 amino acids. With 5 bases removed from V and 5 bases from J, the gap between germline ends came to 14 bases. The CDR3 region has the DNA TGTGCCAGCAGAAAAATGGGGCAGAATAATTCACCCCTCCACTTT. Residues: CASRKMGQNNSPLHF.

This sequence joins TRBV6-1 and TRBJ1-2, with D possibly being TRBD1 (6 bases). The CDR3 is 18 amino acids. The V end was cut by 2 bases, the J end by 0 bases, with 19 bases between. CDR1 MNHNS and CDR2 SASEGT come from the germline V gene. The CDR3 DNA reads TGTGCCAGCAGTGAATTCACAAGTACCCCAGGGGCTAACTATGGCTACACCTTC. Amino acid sequence: CASSEFTSTPGANYGYTF.

This clone appeared a few times. V gene TRBV2 combines with J gene TRBJ2-5, with D unresolved. V was pared by 5 bases and J by 4 bases, with 5 bases between. The CDR3 is 11 amino acids. Germline CDR1 SNHLY, CDR2 FYNNEI. CDR3 region: CASSSGETQYF. In DNA form, the CDR3 reads TGTGCCAGCAGTTCCGGAGAGACCCAGTACTTC.

This clone was counted a few times. V is TRBV18 and J is TRBJ1-2, with D possibly matching TRBD1 (6 bases). V lost 3 bases and J 4 bases, leaving 15 bases between the germline ends. The CDR3 sequence is 15 residues long. The germline V gene has CDR1 KGHSH and CDR2 LQKENI. CDR3 DNA sequence: TGTGCCAGCTCACCTACAGGGACGGAGAGCTATGGCTACACCTTC. Its translation is CASSPTGTESYGYTF. Variable domain in full (rest from reference TRBV18 and TRBJ1-2): NAGVMQNPRHLVRRRGQEARLRCSPMKGHSHVYWYRQLPEEGLKFMVYLQKENIIDESGMPKERFSAEFPKEGPSILRIQQVVRGDSAAYFCASSPTGTESYGYTFGSGTRLTVV.

Only one count was recorded for this clone. The V and J genes are TRBV5-6 and TRBJ2-2; a possible D gene is TRBD2 (6 bases). Per the germline V gene, CDR1 is SGHDT and CDR2 is YYEEEE. This CDR3 contains 16 residues. With 3 bases removed from V and 0 bases from J, the gap between germline ends came to 12 bases. The CDR3 coding sequence is TGTGCCAGCAGCTCCTCCGGGACTCCGAACACCGGGGAGCTGTTTTTT. It encodes CASSSSGTPNTGELFF.

This chain links TRBV6-5 with TRBJ2-7; TRBD2 agrees at 9 bases. This CDR3 is 15 amino acids long. J lost 2 bases, V lost 2 bases, and 4 bases had no gene match. CDR1 is MNHEY and CDR2 is SVGAGI in the germline V gene. CDR3 DNA sequence: TGTGCCAGCAGTTACGCGGGGGGGTCCCCCTACGAGCAGTACTTC. Translating it yields CASSYAGGSPYEQYF.

This clone was detected only a few times. CDR3 sequence: CASSGLARTNEQFF. DNA of the CDR3: TGTGCCAGCTCGGGACTAGCGAGGACAAATGAGCAGTTCTTC. The genes are TRBV19 and TRBJ2-1, with TRBD2 matching 10 bases. Germline-derived CDR1 and CDR2 are LNHDA and SQIVND (reference sequence). The CDR3 extends over 14 amino acids. V was clipped by 9 bases and J by 7 bases; unmatched bases: 9.

The rearrangement links TRBV10-3 to TRBJ2-5, with TRBD2 matching 11 bases. The V gene end was trimmed by 2 bases and the J gene end by 1 base; junction bases not matched to a gene: 9. The CDR3 has 18 amino acids. Germline V gene lookup returns CDR1 ENHRY and CDR2 SYGVKD. This CDR3 reads CAISERLAGGLGQETQYF. As DNA, the CDR3 is TGTGCCATCAGTGAGAGGTTAGCGGGGGGGCTCGGCCAAGAGACCCAGTACTTC.

The V gene is TRBV15, the J gene TRBJ1-1, with 8 bases fitting TRBD1. Germline CDR1 reads LNHNV; CDR2 reads YYDKDF (reference sequence). The CDR3 is made up of 17 amino acids. Unmatched junction bases numbered 10, after V lost 1 base and J lost 3 bases. For the CDR3, the DNA is TGTGCCACCAGCAGAGGACTTCAGGGGGCGGGGGACACTGAAGCTTTCTTT. This encodes CATSRGLQGAGDTEAFF.

V is TRBV18 and J is TRBJ1-2; no clear D gene. CDR3 size: 13 residues. Looked up from germline, CDR1 is KGHSH and CDR2 is LQKENI. V lost 3 bases, J lost 4 bases, and 9 bases lay in between. CDR3 residues: CASSPWSSYGYTF. Written as DNA, the CDR3 is TGTGCCAGCTCACCCTGGAGCTCCTATGGCTACACCTTC.

The J gene is TRBJ1-3, the V gene TRBV7-2; tentatively, D is TRBD1 (5 bases). Trimming removed 1 base at V and 0 bases at J, with 10 bases between. The germline V gene has CDR1 SGHTA and CDR2 FQGNSA. The CDR3 spans 16 residues. The CDR3 DNA sequence: TGTGCCAGCAGCTTAGACACAGGATCCTCTGGAAACACCATATATTTT. This encodes CASSLDTGSSGNTIYF.

The V and J genes are TRBV19 and TRBJ2-3, with 11 nucleotides matching TRBD2. The junction had 4 bases not matched to a gene; V was cut back by 3 bases and J by 2 bases. Germline CDR1 and CDR2: LNHDA and SQIVND (reference sequence). This CDR3 contains 16 residues. CDR3 residues: CASSITSGGNTDTQYF. CDR3 sequence (DNA): TGTGCCAGTAGTATCACTAGCGGGGGAAACACAGATACGCAGTATTTT.

This chain links TRBV5-1 with TRBJ2-3; 7 bases line up with TRBD1. This CDR3 spans 13 amino acids. With 4 bases clipped from V and 6 bases from J, the junction kept 5 bases outside the gene matches. Germline CDR1 and CDR2: SGHRS and YFSETQ. Written as DNA, the CDR3 is TGCGCCAGCAGCACACAGACAGGGGATACGCAGTATTTT. Translating it yields CASSTQTGDTQYF. Full variable domain (missing parts from reference TRBV5-1 and TRBJ2-3): KAGVTQTPRYLIKTRGQQVTLSCSPISGHRSVSWYQQTPGQGLQFLFEYFSETQRNKGNFPGRFSGRQFSNSRSEMNVSTLELGDSALYLCASSTQTGDTQYFGPGTRLTVL.

The chain couples TRBV18 to TRBJ2-7; 7 bases fit TRBD1. V lost 8 bases, J lost 5 bases, and 9 bases stayed unmatched. Germline CDR1 and CDR2: KGHSH and LQKENI. CDR3 length: 13 amino acids. In DNA, the CDR3 is TGTGCCAGCCGATTGACAGGGAGCGACGAGCAGTACTTC. It codes for CASRLTGSDEQYF.

Here the CDR3 DNA reads TGTGCCAGCAGCGGCGGGGGGGCAGGGGATACGCAGTATTTT. Amino acids: CASSGGGAGDTQYF. V gene TRBV9 combines with J gene TRBJ2-3; 9 bases agree with TRBD2. The germline V gene has CDR1 SGDLS and CDR2 YYNGEE. The CDR3 is made up of 14 amino acids. Trimming took 3 bases from V and 6 from J; bases not matched to a gene: 5.

This clone showed up just once. The chain couples TRBV30 to TRBJ1-2, with D perhaps matching TRBD1 (5 bases). The V gene's germline CDR1 is GTSNPN and CDR2 SVGIG (reference sequence). The CDR3 consists of 15 residues. The V end was cut by 8 bases, the J end by 7 bases, with 26 bases between. DNA of the CDR3: TGTGCCACCTTTACCCCTGCCAAGGGGCATGGTGGCTACACCTTC. It yields the protein CATFTPAKGHGGYTF.

The chain has TRBV6-5 and TRBJ1-6; D not certain. In germline, CDR1 is MNHEY, CDR2 SVGAGI. Trimming stripped 1 base from V and 6 bases from J, with 10 bases between. The CDR3 is 15 residues long. The CDR3 region is CASSYFQQINSPLHF. For the CDR3, the DNA is TGTGCCAGCAGTTACTTCCAACAGATTAATTCACCCCTCCACTTT.

The rearrangement joins TRBV5-1 to TRBJ1-1; D gene uncertain. CDR1 is SGHRS, CDR2 YFSETQ, per germline. V gave up 0 bases and J gave up 1 base, with 10 bases separating them. The CDR3 covers 15 residues. Written as DNA, the CDR3 is TGCGCCAGCAGCTTGGTTTTTGTCGGGAACACTGAAGCTTTCTTT. This codes for CASSLVFVGNTEAFF.